A single sample gave rise to the 10 T cell receptor beta chains below, sequenced in a study of tumor T cells in aggressive B-cell lymphoma. Profiling relied on immunoSEQ multiplex PCR, and the TCRdb table lists in-frame clones only, not all of them. In the table there are roughly 10,000 clones, 65% to 90% of which are singletons. Sequences were obtained from tumor tissue. The receptors were gathered from an adult with diffuse large B cell lymphoma.

This chain uses TRBV7-9 with TRBJ1-2, with D possibly TRBD1 on 5 matching bases. Germline CDR1 SEHNR, CDR2 FQNEAQ (reference sequence). V was cut by 2 bases and J by 4 bases, with 11 bases left in between. CDR3 length: 14 residues. The CDR3 reads CASSLYGGGYGYTF. In DNA, the CDR3 is TGTGCCAGCAGCTTATACGGGGGAGGCTATGGCTACACCTTC.

J is TRBJ1-5 and V is TRBV15, with D unclear. CDR1 and CDR2 (germline): LNHNV, YYDKDF (reference sequence). The CDR3 runs 15 residues. V was cut by 1 base and J by 4 bases, with 11 bases left in between. The CDR3 here is CATSRARGQNQPQHF. Written as DNA, the CDR3 is TGTGCCACCAGCAGAGCGAGAGGGCAGAATCAGCCCCAGCATTTT.

J is TRBJ2-2 and V is TRBV18, with D possibly being TRBD2 (6 bases). Germline V gene data show CDR1 as KGHSH and CDR2 as LQKENI. This CDR3 contains 15 residues. Trimming shortened V by 4 bases and J by 6 bases, and 15 bases separated the two germline ends. The CDR3 is CASSRKTGVSGELFF. CDR3 sequence (DNA): TGTGCCAGCTCACGTAAAACGGGAGTTTCCGGGGAGCTGTTTTTT.

The rearrangement links TRBV6-1 to TRBJ1-1; D is ambiguous. Germline lookup yields CDR1 MNHNS and CDR2 SASEGT. The CDR3 is made up of 13 amino acids. V lost 5 bases and J 3 bases, leaving 10 bases between the germline ends. CDR3 nucleotides: TGTGCCAGCAGTTTCCCAGGTTACACTGAAGCTTTCTTT. Amino acids: CASSFPGYTEAFF.

The genes are TRBV29-1 and TRBJ2-7; TRBD1 matches 10 bases. V lost 4 bases to trimming and J lost 2 bases; unmatched junction nucleotides: 8. CDR1 and CDR2 (germline): SQVTM, ANQGSEA. This CDR3 spans 15 amino acids. CDR3 in DNA: TGCAGCGTTGTTGAAGGACAGGGGGGCGCCTACGAGCAGTACTTC. The encoded protein is CSVVEGQGGAYEQYF.

The CDR3 sequence is CASTPVQGLAGEREQYF. CDR3 nucleotide sequence: TGTGCCAGCACTCCAGTCCAGGGACTAGCGGGAGAACGCGAGCAGTACTTC. V usage is TRBV25-1 and J usage is TRBJ2-7; 14 nucleotides agree with TRBD2. J was trimmed by 6 bases and V by 7 bases; bases with no gene match: 14. Germline values: CDR1 MGHDK, CDR2 SYGVNS. This CDR3 has 17 residues.

Only a few counts were recorded for this clone. J is TRBJ2-7 and V is TRBV19; D is possibly TRBD1 (6 bases). The V and J ends lost 6 bases and 0 bases respectively, with 15 bases between them. CDR1 LNHDA and CDR2 SQIVND come from the germline V gene (reference sequence). The CDR3 extends over 15 amino acids. The CDR3 sequence: CASSKRETGSYEQYF. CDR3 DNA: TGTGCCAGTAGCAAAAGGGAGACAGGCTCCTACGAGCAGTACTTC.

About this clone: Distinct nucleotide sequences in the sample also encode this CDR3. The chain joins TRBV5-1 to TRBJ2-5; D is perhaps TRBD2 (6 bases). This CDR3 has 14 amino acids. Trimming took off 4 bases at V and 2 bases at J, with 12 bases between the two ends. Germline V gene lookup returns CDR1 SGHRS and CDR2 YFSETQ. The CDR3 reads CASSRDSSQETQYF. For the CDR3, the DNA is TGCGCCAGCAGCCGGGACTCATCACAAGAGACCCAGTACTTC.

The chain recombines TRBV7-9 with TRBJ1-1, with D possibly being TRBD1 (5 bases). The CDR3 contains 13 residues. Germline V gene sequence: CDR1 SEHNR, CDR2 FQNEAQ (reference sequence). Deletions cut 4 bases from V and 4 bases from J, with 10 bases between. CDR3 in amino acids: CASSSQGFTEAFF. The CDR3 DNA follows: TGTGCCAGCAGCTCTCAGGGTTTCACTGAAGCTTTCTTT.

About this clone: One end of the junction does not line up with germline, which may come from a read error. V usage is TRBV11-1 and J usage is TRBJ2-7, with TRBD2 identical over 7 bases. The CDR3 contains 13 residues. Germline V gives CDR1 SGHAT, CDR2 FQDESV (reference sequence). The CDR3 DNA sequence: TGTGCCAGCGGCCGGGACTATAACTACGGGCAGTACTTC. Its protein product is CASGRDYNYGQYF.